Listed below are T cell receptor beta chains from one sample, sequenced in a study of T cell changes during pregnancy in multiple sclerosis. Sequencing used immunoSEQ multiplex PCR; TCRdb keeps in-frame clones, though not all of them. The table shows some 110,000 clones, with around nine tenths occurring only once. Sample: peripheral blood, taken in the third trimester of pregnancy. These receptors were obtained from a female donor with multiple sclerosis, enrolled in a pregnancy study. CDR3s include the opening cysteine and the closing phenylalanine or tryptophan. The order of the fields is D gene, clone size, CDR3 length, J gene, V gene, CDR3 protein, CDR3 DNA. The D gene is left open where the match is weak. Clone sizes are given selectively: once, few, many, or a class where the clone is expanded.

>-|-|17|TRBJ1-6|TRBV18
CASSPPDGPGRYSPLHF
TGTGCCAGCTCACCACCGGACGGGCCAGGGAGGTATTCACCCCTCCACTTT
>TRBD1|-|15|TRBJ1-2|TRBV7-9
CASSSRDRTVYGYTF
TGTGCCAGCAGCTCCCGGGACAGGACCGTCTATGGCTACACCTTC
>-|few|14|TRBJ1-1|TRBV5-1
CASSETVSNTEAFF
TGCGCCAGCAGCGAGACAGTGAGTAACACTGAAGCTTTCTTT
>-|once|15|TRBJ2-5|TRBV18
CASSPLDRLEETQYF
TGTGCCAGCTCACCACTAGACAGGCTGGAAGAGACCCAGTACTTC
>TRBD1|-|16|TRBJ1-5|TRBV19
CASSIGQGGLGQPQHF
TGTGCCAGTAGTATAGGTCAGGGGGGCCTCGGTCAGCCCCAGCATTTT
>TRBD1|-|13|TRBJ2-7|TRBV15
CATSSDRGSEQYF
TGTGCCACCAGCAGCGACAGGGGTTCCGAGCAGTACTTC
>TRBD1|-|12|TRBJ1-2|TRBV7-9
CAFEQGVYGYTF
TGTGCCTTCGAGCAGGGGGTCTATGGCTACACCTTC
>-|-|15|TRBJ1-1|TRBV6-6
CASSYVSSGGTEAFF
TGTGCCAGCAGTTACGTGTCTTCCGGGGGCACTGAAGCTTTCTTT
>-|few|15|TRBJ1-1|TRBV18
CASSPENRQNTEAFF
TGTGCCAGCTCACCTGAGAACAGGCAGAACACTGAAGCTTTCTTT
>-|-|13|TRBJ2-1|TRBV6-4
CASSDSTLAQQFF
TGTGCCAGCAGTGACTCAACACTAGCTCAGCAGTTCTTC
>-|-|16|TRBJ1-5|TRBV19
CASSQNGGYSNQPQHF
TGTGCCAGTAGTCAAAACGGCGGGTATAGCAATCAGCCCCAGCATTTT
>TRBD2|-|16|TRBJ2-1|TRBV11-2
CASSPTPSGGGNEQFF
TGTGCCAGCAGCCCAACCCCTAGCGGGGGGGGCAATGAGCAGTTCTTC
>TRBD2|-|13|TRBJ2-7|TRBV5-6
CASSPGLAYEQYF
TGTGCCAGCAGCCCCGGACTAGCCTACGAGCAGTACTTC
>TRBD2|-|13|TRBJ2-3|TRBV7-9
CASNAGATDTQYF
TGTGCCAGCAATGCGGGAGCTACAGATACGCAGTATTTT
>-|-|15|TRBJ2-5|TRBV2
CASSASEMAIWAQYF
TGTGCCAGCAGTGCCAGCGAGATGGCCATTTGGGCCCAGTACTTC
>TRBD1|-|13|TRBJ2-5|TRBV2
CASTNRGQETQYF
TGTGCCAGCACCAACAGGGGCCAAGAGACCCAGTACTTC
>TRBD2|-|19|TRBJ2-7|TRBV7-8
CASSAPFGSGGLSSYEQYF
TGTGCCAGCAGCGCCCCCTTTGGTAGCGGGGGCCTAAGCTCCTACGAGCAGTACTTC
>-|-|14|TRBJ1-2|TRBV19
CASSIGTANYGYTF
TGTGCCAGTAGTATAGGAACAGCTAACTATGGCTACACCTTC
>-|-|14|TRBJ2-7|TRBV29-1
CSVEAVGRADEQYF
TGCAGCGTTGAAGCCGTCGGAAGAGCGGACGAGCAGTACTTC
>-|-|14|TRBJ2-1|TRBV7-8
CASSLGLSYNEQFF
TGTGCCAGCAGCTTAGGGCTCTCCTACAATGAGCAGTTCTTC
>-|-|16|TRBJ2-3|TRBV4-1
CASSHKRASSTDTQYF
TGCGCCAGCAGCCACAAGCGGGCCTCTAGCACAGATACGCAGTATTTT
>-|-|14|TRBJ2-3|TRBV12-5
CASGLDLGTDTQYF
TGTGCTAGTGGCCTCGACTTAGGCACGGATACGCAGTATTTT
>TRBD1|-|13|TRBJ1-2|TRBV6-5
CASGVDRVYGYTF
TGTGCCAGCGGGGTGGACAGGGTCTATGGCTACACCTTC
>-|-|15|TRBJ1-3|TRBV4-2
CASSRGPDSGNTIYF
TGTGCCAGCAGCCGTGGCCCCGACTCTGGAAACACCATATATTTT
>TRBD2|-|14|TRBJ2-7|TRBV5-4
CASSLGSGSYEQYF
TGTGCCAGCAGCTTGGGTAGCGGGAGTTACGAGCAGTACTTC
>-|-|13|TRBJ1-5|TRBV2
CASSGQGYQPQHF
TGTGCCAGCAGTGGTCAGGGTTATCAGCCCCAGCATTTT
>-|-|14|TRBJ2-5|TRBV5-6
CASSSTGGQKTQYF
TGTGCCAGCAGCTCGACAGGAGGTCAAAAGACCCAGTACTTC
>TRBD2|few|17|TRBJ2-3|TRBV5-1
CASSFFPTSGSTDTQYF
TGCGCCAGCAGCTTTTTCCCGACTAGCGGCAGCACAGATACGCAGTATTTT
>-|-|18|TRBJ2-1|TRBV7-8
CASSPGVPGPYPTNEQFF
TGTGCCAGCAGCCCAGGGGTCCCTGGGCCCTACCCCACCAATGAGCAGTTCTTC
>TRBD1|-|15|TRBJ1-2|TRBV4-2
CASSQSSGTGRGYTF
TGTGCCAGCAGCCAATCATCCGGGACAGGGCGAGGCTACACCTTC
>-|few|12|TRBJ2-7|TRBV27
CASSFAGDEQYF
TGTGCCAGCAGTTTTGCGGGCGACGAGCAGTACTTC
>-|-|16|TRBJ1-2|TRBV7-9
CASSLVPRNTNYGYTF
TGTGCCAGCAGCTTAGTCCCCAGGAATACTAACTATGGCTACACCTTC
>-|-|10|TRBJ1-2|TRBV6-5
CANHRDGYTF
TGTGCCAACCACAGGGACGGCTACACCTTC
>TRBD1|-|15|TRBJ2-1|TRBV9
CASTPFGAGGNEQFF
TGTGCCAGCACCCCGTTCGGGGCAGGGGGAAATGAGCAGTTCTTC
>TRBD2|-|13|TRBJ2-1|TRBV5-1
CASSMTETSRQFF
TGCGCCAGCAGCATGACGGAGACTAGCCGGCAGTTCTTC
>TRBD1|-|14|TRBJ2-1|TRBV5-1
CASSLRGSYNEQFF
TGCGCCAGCAGCCTCAGGGGGTCCTACAATGAGCAGTTCTTC
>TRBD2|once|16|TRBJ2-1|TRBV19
CASRPLAGGPRDEQFF
TGTGCCAGTAGACCACTAGCGGGGGGGCCAAGGGATGAGCAGTTCTTC
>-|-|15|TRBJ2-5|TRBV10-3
CAISEGQGYQETQYF
TGTGCCATCAGTGAGGGGCAGGGGTACCAAGAGACCCAGTACTTC
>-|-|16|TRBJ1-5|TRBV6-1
CASSEVEGRGLQPQHF
TGTGCCAGCAGTGAAGTCGAGGGCAGGGGCTTGCAGCCCCAGCATTTT
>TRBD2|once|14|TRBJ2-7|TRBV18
CASSPGTSGYEQYF
TGTGCCAGCTCACCCGGGACTAGCGGCTACGAGCAGTACTTC
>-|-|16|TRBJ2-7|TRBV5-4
CASSLSGTRGNHEQYF
TGTGCCAGCAGCTTATCGGGTACACGGGGAAACCACGAGCAGTACTTC
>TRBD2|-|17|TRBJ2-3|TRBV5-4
CASSLLGRGGLTDTQYF
TGTGCCAGCAGCTTGTTAGGGCGGGGGGGCCTCACAGATACGCAGTATTTT
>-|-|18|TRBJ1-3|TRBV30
CAWSSLVKRVGSGNTIYF
TGTGCCTGGAGTTCCCTCGTGAAGCGAGTCGGCTCTGGAAACACCATATATTTT
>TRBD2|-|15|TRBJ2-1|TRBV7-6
CASSSLAGVSNEQFF
TGTGCCAGCAGCTCGCTAGCGGGAGTATCCAATGAGCAGTTCTTC
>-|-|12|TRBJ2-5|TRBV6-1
CASKEGRETQYF
TGTGCCAGCAAGGAGGGGAGGGAGACCCAGTACTTC
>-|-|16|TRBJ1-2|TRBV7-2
CASSLGAGTSNYGYTF
TGTGCCAGCAGCTTAGGGGCAGGGACATCTAACTATGGCTACACCTTC
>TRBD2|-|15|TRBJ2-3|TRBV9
CASGLAGGATDTQYF
TGTGCCAGCGGATTAGCGGGAGGTGCGACAGATACGCAGTATTTT
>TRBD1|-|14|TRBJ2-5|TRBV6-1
CASRSTGGKETQYF
TGTGCCAGCAGATCGACAGGGGGCAAAGAGACCCAGTACTTC
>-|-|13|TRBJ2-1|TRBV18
CASSRGGENEQFF
TGTGCCAGCTCACGGGGGGGCGAAAATGAGCAGTTCTTC
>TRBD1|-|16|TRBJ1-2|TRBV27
CASRKSGTGGFYGYTF
TGTGCCAGCAGGAAATCCGGGACAGGGGGCTTCTATGGCTACACCTTC
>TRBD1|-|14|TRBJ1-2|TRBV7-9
CASSLDGTGYGYTF
TGTGCCAGCAGCTTAGACGGGACAGGGTATGGCTACACCTTC
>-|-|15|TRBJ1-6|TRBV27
CASSFSVSYNSPLHF
TGTGCCAGCAGTTTTTCGGTCTCCTATAATTCACCCCTCCACTTT
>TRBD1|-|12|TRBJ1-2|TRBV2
CASRDRNYGYTF
TGTGCCAGCAGGGACAGGAACTATGGCTACACCTTC
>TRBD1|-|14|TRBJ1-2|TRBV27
CASGTATRNYGYTF
TGTGCCAGCGGGACAGCTACTCGAAACTATGGCTACACCTTC
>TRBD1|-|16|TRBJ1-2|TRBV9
CASSEGQGSAAYGYTF
TGTGCCAGCAGCGAGGGACAGGGTTCGGCCGCCTATGGCTACACCTTC
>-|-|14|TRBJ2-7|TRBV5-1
CASSSEKKAYEQYF
TGCGCCAGCAGCTCCGAGAAAAAAGCCTACGAGCAGTACTTC